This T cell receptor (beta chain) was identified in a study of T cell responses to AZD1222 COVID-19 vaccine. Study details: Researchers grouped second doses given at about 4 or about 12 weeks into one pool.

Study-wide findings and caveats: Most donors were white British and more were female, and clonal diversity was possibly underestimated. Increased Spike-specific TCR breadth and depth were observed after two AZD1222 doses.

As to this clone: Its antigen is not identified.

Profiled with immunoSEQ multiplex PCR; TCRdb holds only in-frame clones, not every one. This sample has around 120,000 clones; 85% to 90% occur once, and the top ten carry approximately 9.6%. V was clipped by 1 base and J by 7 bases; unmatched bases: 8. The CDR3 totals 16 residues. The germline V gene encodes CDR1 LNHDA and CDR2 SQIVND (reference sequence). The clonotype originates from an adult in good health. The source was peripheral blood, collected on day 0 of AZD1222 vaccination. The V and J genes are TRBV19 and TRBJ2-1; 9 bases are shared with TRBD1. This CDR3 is CASSIVQTGGRNEQFF. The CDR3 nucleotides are TGTGCCAGTAGTATAGTACAGACAGGGGGGAGAAATGAGCAGTTCTTC.